Listed below are T cell receptor beta chains from one sample, sequenced in a study of T cell changes during pregnancy in multiple sclerosis. Only in-frame clones appear in the TCRdb table, and some are missing; sequencing was by immunoSEQ multiplex PCR. The sample holds under 40,000 clones, 75% to 95% seen once. The material sequenced was CD4+ T cells from peripheral blood mononuclear cells, taken in the third trimester of pregnancy. The receptors shown here come from a female donor in good health, enrolled as a control in a pregnancy study. Both conserved end residues are part of each CDR3. The order of the fields is clone size, D gene, V gene, J gene, CDR3 protein, CDR3 DNA. A D gene is named only where the DNA matches it firmly. A clone size is listed for some rows: how often the clone was seen (once, few, many), or a class if it is expanded.

-	TRBD1	TRBV9	TRBJ1-2	CASSGAGTGPGYTF	TGTGCCAGCAGCGGCGCCGGGACAGGCCCTGGCTACACCTTC
once	-	TRBV11-2	TRBJ2-3	CASSLGLDTQYF	TGTGCCAGCAGCTTAGGGCTGGATACGCAGTATTTT
-	-	TRBV19	TRBJ1-2	CASSPSGTLNSGYTF	TGTGCCAGTAGTCCGTCGGGGACACTCAACAGTGGCTACACCTTC
-	-	TRBV5-4	TRBJ2-2	CASSSKGGELFF	TGTGCCAGCAGCTCTAAGGGGGGGGAGCTGTTTTTT
once	TRBD1	TRBV4-1	TRBJ1-4	CASRGQGLGATNEKLFF	TGCGCCAGCAGGGGACAGGGATTGGGCGCAACTAATGAAAAACTGTTTTTT
once	-	TRBV2	TRBJ1-5	CASSDARRSQPQHF	TGTGCCAGCAGTGACGCGAGGAGAAGCCAGCCCCAGCATTTT
-	-	TRBV29-1	TRBJ1-2	CSATWGGDYGYTF	TGCAGCGCCACCTGGGGGGGTGACTATGGCTACACCTTC
-	-	TRBV6-4	TRBJ2-6	CASRYSSGANVLTF	TGTGCCAGCAGATACAGCTCTGGGGCCAACGTCCTGACTTTC
-	-	TRBV4-1	TRBJ1-1	CASSRTVNTEAFF	TGCGCCAGCAGCCGAACAGTAAACACTGAAGCTTTCTTT
-	-	TRBV7-2	TRBJ1-1	CASSLRGKRAEAFF	TGTGCCAGCAGCTTAAGGGGAAAAAGGGCTGAAGCTTTCTTT
-	TRBD2	TRBV4-1	TRBJ2-7	CASSQDPSGLTYEQYF	TGCGCCAGCAGCCAAGATCCTAGCGGGCTAACCTACGAGCAGTACTTC
-	TRBD2	TRBV7-3	TRBJ2-1	CASSLLAWPGGPPEYNEQFF	TGTGCCAGCAGCTTACTTGCTTGGCCGGGGGGGCCCCCAGAATACAATGAGCAGTTCTTC
few	TRBD1	TRBV5-1	TRBJ2-7	CASSLGGQGGTYEQYF	TGCGCCAGCAGCTTGGGGGGACAGGGTGGGACCTACGAGCAGTACTTC
-	-	TRBV11-2	TRBJ2-1	CASSPRGAFNNEQFF	TGTGCCAGCAGCCCCAGGGGGGCCTTTAACAATGAGCAGTTCTTC
-	-	TRBV19	TRBJ1-2	CASSIRAGYGYTF	TGTGCCAGTAGTATCCGGGCAGGGTATGGCTACACCTTC
-	-	TRBV7-9	TRBJ1-1	CASSLSNRANTEAFF	TGTGCCAGCAGCTTAAGCAACAGGGCGAACACTGAAGCTTTCTTT
-	TRBD2	TRBV5-1	TRBJ2-5	CASSLDYPSGQETQYF	TGCGCCAGCAGCTTGGATTACCCTAGCGGGCAAGAGACCCAGTACTTC
-	TRBD2	TRBV7-8	TRBJ2-7	CASSLGLAGPSYEQYF	TGTGCCAGCAGCTTGGGTCTAGCGGGGCCTTCGTACGAGCAGTACTTC
-	-	TRBV5-6	TRBJ2-7	CASSLTAGALNYYEQYF	TGTGCCAGCAGCTTGACCGCAGGGGCGCTAAATTACTACGAGCAGTACTTC
-	TRBD2	TRBV5-6	TRBJ2-5	CASSLVLAGEETQYF	TGTGCCAGCAGCTTGGTACTAGCGGGAGAAGAGACCCAGTACTTC
-	-	TRBV6-6	TRBJ1-2	CASSDRANYGYTF	TGTGCCAGCAGCGATAGAGCTAACTATGGCTACACCTTC
-	-	TRBV7-2	TRBJ2-5	CASSPSRRRGVETQYF	TGTGCCAGCAGCCCTAGTCGACGGAGAGGCGTCGAGACCCAGTACTTC
-	-	TRBV10-1	TRBJ2-7	CASSQGTYEQYF	TGCGCCAGCAGCCAGGGGACCTACGAGCAGTACTTC
-	-	TRBV6-5	TRBJ1-1	CASSLLGSRLAAFF	TGTGCCAGCAGCCTCCTCGGCAGCCGACTCGCAGCTTTCTTT
-	-	TRBV29-1	TRBJ1-1	CSVYLQGKGTEAFF	TGCAGCGTCTACCTACAGGGTAAGGGCACTGAAGCTTTCTTT
few	-	TRBV5-1	TRBJ2-3	CASRLAISTDTQYF	TGCGCCAGCCGCCTCGCGATCAGCACAGATACGCAGTATTTT
-	-	TRBV11-1	TRBJ1-3	CASSSSSSVGNTIYF	TGTGCCAGCAGCTCCTCCTCTTCGGTTGGAAACACCATATATTTT
-	TRBD1	TRBV30	TRBJ1-1	CASLGTDNTEAFF	TGTGCCTCCCTCGGGACAGATAACACTGAAGCTTTCTTT
few	-	TRBV2	TRBJ2-7	CASSGGRNYEQYF	TGTGCCAGCAGTGGTGGCAGGAACTACGAGCAGTACTTC
once	TRBD2	TRBV5-6	TRBJ2-6	CASSLTRGVSGANVLTF	TGTGCCAGCAGCTTGACTCGGGGGGTCTCTGGGGCCAACGTCCTGACTTTC
once	-	TRBV9	TRBJ1-4	CASSVGPATNEKLFF	TGTGCCAGCAGCGTAGGTCCGGCAACTAATGAAAAACTGTTTTTT
-	-	TRBV10-3	TRBJ2-7	CAISESSRLVMGSEQYF	TGTGCCATCAGTGAGTCCTCGAGACTAGTTATGGGATCCGAGCAGTACTTC
-	TRBD1	TRBV7-3	TRBJ1-1	CASSQQGASTEAFF	TGTGCCAGCAGCCAACAGGGGGCGAGCACTGAAGCTTTCTTT
few	TRBD2	TRBV6-6	TRBJ2-5	CASSYTGGTQYF	TGTGCCAGCAGTTACACGGGAGGGACCCAGTACTTC
-	TRBD2	TRBV5-1	TRBJ2-3	CASSLAGLAGVPDTQYF	TGCGCCAGCAGCTTGGCCGGGCTAGCGGGGGTCCCAGATACGCAGTATTTT
-	-	TRBV27	TRBJ1-2	CASSFLGVNYGYTF	TGTGCCAGCAGTTTTCTCGGGGTCAACTATGGCTACACCTTC
-	-	TRBV28	TRBJ1-1	CASRKQPRGEAFF	TGTGCCAGCAGAAAGCAACCTCGGGGTGAAGCTTTCTTT
-	-	TRBV4-2	TRBJ2-5	CASSQGRAQYF	TGTGCCAGCAGCCAAGGGCGGGCCCAGTACTTC
-	-	TRBV5-4	TRBJ1-1	CASSLSRDTEAFF	TGTGCCAGCAGCTTGTCCCGGGACACTGAAGCTTTCTTT
-	-	TRBV9	TRBJ2-1	CASSVEGGVLYNEQFF	TGTGCCAGCAGCGTAGAAGGCGGGGTGCTCTACAATGAGCAGTTCTTC
-	-	TRBV6-5	TRBJ2-3	CASSLLAETTDTQYF	TGTGCCAGCAGTTTATTAGCGGAGACCACAGATACGCAGTATTTT
-	TRBD2	TRBV5-1	TRBJ2-5	CASRWLGGGREPQYF	TGCGCCAGCCGTTGGTTAGGCGGGGGAAGAGAACCCCAGTACTTC
-	-	TRBV4-1	TRBJ2-1	CASSQVDLISYNEQFF	TGCGCCAGCAGCCAAGTGGACTTGATCTCCTACAATGAGCAGTTCTTC
-	TRBD1	TRBV4-1	TRBJ1-3	CASSPGTGGFLSGNTIYF	TGCGCCAGCAGCCCGGGGACAGGGGGGTTCTTGTCGGGAAACACCATATATTTT
-	TRBD2	TRBV7-6	TRBJ2-5	CASRSTSGGQETQYF	TGTGCCAGCAGATCGACTAGCGGGGGACAAGAGACCCAGTACTTC
-	-	TRBV27	TRBJ1-5	CASSLTYNQPQHF	TGTGCCAGCAGTTTAACATACAATCAGCCCCAGCATTTT
-	-	TRBV5-1	TRBJ1-4	CASSGGINEKLFF	TGCGCCAGCAGCGGAGGGATTAATGAAAAACTGTTTTTT
-	TRBD1	TRBV28	TRBJ2-4	CASSPGTELAKNIQYF	TGTGCCAGCAGTCCTGGGACAGAACTAGCCAAAAACATTCAGTACTTC
-	-	TRBV18	TRBJ1-1	CASSPQGTEAFF	TGTGCCAGCTCACCACAGGGGACTGAAGCTTTCTTT
-	TRBD2	TRBV19	TRBJ2-1	CASRISGTSGAEQFF	TGTGCCAGTAGAATCAGCGGGACCTCCGGGGCTGAGCAGTTCTTC
-	TRBD1	TRBV6-7	TRBJ1-1	CASSYRPGQGGTEAFF	TGTGCCAGCAGTTACCGACCGGGACAGGGGGGAACTGAAGCTTTCTTT